Following are 20 T cell receptor beta chains from one sample sequenced in a study of CD8 T cell repertoires and HIV-1 epitope variants. These receptors have no known antigen. Clones were sequenced by immunoSEQ multiplex PCR, and TCRdb holds only the in-frame ones, with some missing. Among 5,000 or so clones listed, roughly 64% were seen once. Sequences were obtained from cultured CD8+ T cells derived from PBMCs. All receptors derive from a male donor with HIV.

The rearrangement joins TRBV19 to TRBJ2-7; 10 bases align to TRBD1. V dropped 4 bases and J dropped 7; count of bases not matched to a gene: 10. Looked up from germline, CDR1 is LNHDA and CDR2 is SQIVND (reference sequence). There are 15 residues in the CDR3. CDR3 DNA sequence: TGTGCCAGTAGTAAGGGACAGGGGCTTCGCGGAGAGCAGTACTTC. This codes for CASSKGQGLRGEQYF.

V is TRBV28 and J is TRBJ1-5, with D perhaps matching TRBD1 (5 bases). The CDR3 sequence is 12 residues long. The V end lost 3 bases, the J end lost 9 bases, and 9 bases lay between the germline ends. Germline CDR1 reads MDHEN; CDR2 reads SYDVKM. Here the CDR3 DNA reads TGTGCCAGCAGTTTTACCACAGGGCCCCAGCATTTT. This gives the protein CASSFTTGPQHF. The full variable domain, rest sourced from reference TRBV28 and TRBJ1-5, is DVKVTQSSRYLVKRTGEKVFLECVQDMDHENMFWYRQDPGLGLRLIYFSYDVKMKEKGDIPEGYSVSREKKERFSLILESASTNQTSMYLCASSFTTGPQHFGDGTRLSIL.

The chain recombines TRBV2 with TRBJ2-1; D is undetermined. This CDR3 is built from 18 residues. Germline CDR1 is SNHLY and CDR2 is FYNNEI. The V end was cut by 1 base, the J end by 7 bases, with 23 bases between. CDR3 residues: CASSEVLPGSSYNNEQFF. CDR3 DNA: TGTGCCAGCAGTGAAGTGCTACCCGGTAGCTCCTACAATAATGAGCAGTTCTTC.

The chain uses TRBV10-2 and TRBJ2-7; tentatively, D is TRBD1 (5 bases). This CDR3 is built from 14 residues. The germline V gene has CDR1 WSHSY and CDR2 SAAADI. The V gene lost 3 bases and the J gene lost 4 bases, with 13 bases spanning the gap. CDR3 sequence (DNA): TGCGCCAGCAGTGACTGGGGCAGGACGTACGAGCAGTACTTC. Translating gives CASSDWGRTYEQYF.

The rearrangement joins TRBV5-4 to TRBJ2-7, with 8 bases lining up with TRBD1. Per germline, CDR1 SGHNT and CDR2 YYREEE (reference sequence). CDR3 size: 15 residues. V lost 0 bases, J lost 3 bases, and 5 bases stayed unmatched. The CDR3 nucleotides are TGTGCCAGCAGCTTGGCCGACAGGGGAGGCTACGAGCAGTACTTC. This gives the protein CASSLADRGGYEQYF. The complete variable domain, with remaining parts taken from reference TRBV5-4 and TRBJ2-7, reads ETGVTQSPTHLIKTRGQQVTLRCSSQSGHNTVSWYQQALGQGPQFIFQYYREEENGRGNFPPRFSGLQFPNYSSELNVNALELDDSALYLCASSLADRGGYEQYFGPGTRLTVT.

This clone turned up a few times. CDR3 nucleotide sequence: TGTGCCAGCAGTGACTACGGACAGCGCGACGAGCAGTACTTC. This codes for CASSDYGQRDEQYF. The rearrangement links TRBV2 to TRBJ2-7; a weak D match, TRBD1 (6 bases). Germline CDR1 is SNHLY and CDR2 is FYNNEI. V gave up 3 bases and J gave up 5 bases, with 14 bases separating them. This CDR3 comprises 14 residues.

The V call is TRBV11-2, the J call TRBJ2-1, with TRBD2 matching 8 bases. The J segment lost 15 bases and the V segment lost 5 bases, leaving 21 bases of the junction unmatched. CDR1 SGHAT and CDR2 FQNNGV come from the germline V gene. This CDR3 is 16 amino acids long. The CDR3 coding sequence is TGTGCCAGCAGCGAGGAACTAGCGGCCCCATCCAAAACGCGGTTCTTC. Translated, it gives CASSEELAAPSKTRFF.

The J gene is TRBJ1-5, the V gene TRBV28, with TRBD1 as a possible D gene (6 bases). The germline CDR1 and CDR2 sequences are MDHEN and SYDVKM. The CDR3 sequence is 14 residues long. The V and J ends lost 6 bases and 7 bases respectively, with 16 bases between them. For the CDR3, the DNA is TGTGCCAGCAGCCTACAGGGCCAGGGGCAGCCCCAGCATTTT. This translates into CASSLQGQGQPQHF.

Only a few counts were recorded for this clone. The V call is TRBV5-4, the J call TRBJ2-7, with D possibly matching TRBD1 (5 bases). The germline V gene encodes CDR1 SGHNT and CDR2 YYREEE (reference sequence). The CDR3 consists of 14 residues. The V gene lost 5 bases and the J gene lost 3 bases, with 15 bases spanning the gap. CDR3 protein: CASSLQGSDYEQYF. CDR3 bases: TGTGCCAGCAGTTTGCAGGGTTCAGACTACGAGCAGTACTTC. The full variable domain, rest sourced from reference TRBV5-4 and TRBJ2-7, is ETGVTQSPTHLIKTRGQQVTLRCSSQSGHNTVSWYQQALGQGPQFIFQYYREEENGRGNFPPRFSGLQFPNYSSELNVNALELDDSALYLCASSLQGSDYEQYFGPGTRLTVT.

J is TRBJ2-1 and V is TRBV5-1; TRBD1 aligns across 9 bases. CDR1 SGHRS and CDR2 YFSETQ come from the germline V gene. The CDR3 contains 15 residues. Trimming took 4 bases from V and 7 from J; bases not matched to a gene: 9. CDR3: CASSGGTGMSNEQFF. The CDR3 DNA reads TGCGCCAGCAGCGGCGGGACAGGGATGTCGAATGAGCAGTTCTTC.

The genes are TRBV18 and TRBJ1-6; TRBD1 matches at 7 bases. V lost 4 bases, J lost 5 bases, and 2 bases stayed unmatched. Germline V gene data show CDR1 as KGHSH and CDR2 as LQKENI. The CDR3 consists of 14 residues. CDR3 bases: TGTGCCAGCTCACAGGGACAGAATAATTCACCCCTCCACTTT. Amino acid sequence: CASSQGQNNSPLHF.

The rearrangement joins TRBV9 to TRBJ2-1; D call uncertain. The germline CDR1 and CDR2 sequences are SGDLS and YYNGEE. V lost 0 bases and J lost 7, with 11 bases in between. This CDR3 has 14 residues. CDR3 sequence (DNA): TGTGCCAGCAGCGTAGCCGTGGGTCATAATGAGCAGTTCTTC. This encodes CASSVAVGHNEQFF.

This chain connects TRBV11-2 to TRBJ2-2; D perhaps matches TRBD1 (5 bases). CDR3 length: 14 amino acids. Trimming took off 4 bases at V and 6 bases at J, with 12 bases between the two ends. Germline assignment: CDR1 SGHAT and CDR2 FQNNGV. The CDR3 here is CASSSDNRPGELFF. Written as DNA, the CDR3 is TGTGCCAGCAGCTCGGACAATAGACCCGGGGAGCTGTTTTTT.

This clone was counted only a few times. The J gene is TRBJ2-7, the V gene TRBV6-5; tentatively, D is TRBD1 or TRBD2 (5 bases each). Trimming took off 3 bases at V and 4 bases at J, with 16 bases between the two ends. The germline V gene encodes CDR1 MNHEY and CDR2 SVGAGI. The length of the CDR3 is 15 residues. Here the CDR3 reads CASSYPSGARYEQYF. Here the CDR3 DNA reads TGTGCCAGCAGTTATCCCTCCGGGGCTAGGTACGAGCAGTACTTC.

The rearrangement uses TRBV4-2 and TRBJ1-5; possible D gene TRBD1, 5 bases. CDR1 and CDR2 (germline): LGHNA, YNFKEQ. V dropped 0 bases and J dropped 3 bases, with 9 bases sitting between them. This CDR3 contains 15 residues. Written as DNA, the CDR3 is TGTGCCAGCAGCCAAGAAGGGGAAACCAATCAGCCCCAGCATTTT. Protein: CASSQEGETNQPQHF.

This clone has a single count. The chain employs TRBV27 and TRBJ2-3; TRBD2 matches 9 bases. Trimming at V came to 1 base and at J to 0 bases, leaving 8 bases not matched to a gene. CDR1 MNHEY and CDR2 SMNVEV come from the germline V gene (reference sequence). This CDR3 spans 18 amino acids. CDR3 in amino acids: CASSLYASGATSTDTQYF. DNA of the CDR3: TGTGCCAGCAGTTTATATGCTAGCGGGGCAACTAGCACAGATACGCAGTATTTT.

This chain uses TRBV27 with TRBJ2-3; the D gene is possibly TRBD2 (6 bases). Trimming removed 6 bases from V and 4 bases from J, with 17 bases in between. The germline V gene has CDR1 MNHEY and CDR2 SMNVEV (reference sequence). CDR3 size: 15 residues. The CDR3 spells CASRFGAGRPDTQYF. The CDR3 bases are TGTGCCAGCAGGTTCGGGGCGGGAAGGCCAGATACGCAGTATTTT.

This clone occurred once. The J gene is TRBJ1-4, the V gene TRBV27, with unresolved D. CDR1 is MNHEY and CDR2 is SMNVEV in the germline V gene (reference sequence). The CDR3 is 14 residues long. Trimming took off 5 bases at V and 4 bases at J, with 11 bases between the two ends. CDR3 DNA sequence: TGTGCCAGCAGTCCCTGGGTCCTTAATGAAAAACTGTTTTTT. As protein: CASSPWVLNEKLFF.

V and J are TRBV15 and TRBJ2-1; D perhaps matches TRBD2 (5 bases). Trimming removed 1 base from V and 3 bases from J, with 13 bases in between. Looked up from germline, CDR1 is LNHNV and CDR2 is YYDKDF (reference sequence). The CDR3 is 16 amino acids. CDR3: CATSRGGIGVYNEQFF. DNA for the CDR3: TGTGCCACCAGCAGAGGAGGGATTGGGGTCTACAATGAGCAGTTCTTC.

This sequence joins TRBV7-8 and TRBJ2-1; 8 positions agree with TRBD2. CDR3 length: 14 residues. Trimming cost V 5 bases and J 4 bases; bases outside gene matches: 4. CDR1 and CDR2 (germline): SGHVS, FQNEAQ. In DNA, the CDR3 is TGTGCCAGCAGCGCCGGGACTAGTTACAATGAGCAGTTCTTC. Residues: CASSAGTSYNEQFF.